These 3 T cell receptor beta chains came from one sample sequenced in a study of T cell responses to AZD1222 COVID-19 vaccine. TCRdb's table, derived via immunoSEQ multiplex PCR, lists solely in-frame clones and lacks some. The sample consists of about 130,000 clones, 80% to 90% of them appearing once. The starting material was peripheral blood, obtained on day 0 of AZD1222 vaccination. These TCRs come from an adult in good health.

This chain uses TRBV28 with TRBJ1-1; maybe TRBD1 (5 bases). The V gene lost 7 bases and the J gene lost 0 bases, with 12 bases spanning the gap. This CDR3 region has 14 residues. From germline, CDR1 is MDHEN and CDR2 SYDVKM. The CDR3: CASTGGAMNTEAFF. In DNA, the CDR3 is TGTGCCAGCACAGGAGGGGCCATGAACACTGAAGCTTTCTTT.

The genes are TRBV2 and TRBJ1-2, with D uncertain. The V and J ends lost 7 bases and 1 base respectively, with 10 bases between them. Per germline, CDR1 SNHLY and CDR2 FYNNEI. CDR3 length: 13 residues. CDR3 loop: CASKRNSNYGYTF. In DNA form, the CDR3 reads TGTGCCAGCAAACGGAACAGTAACTATGGCTACACCTTC. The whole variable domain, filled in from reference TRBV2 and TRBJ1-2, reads EPEVTQTPSHQVTQMGQEVILRCVPISNHLYFYWYRQILGQKVEFLVSFYNNEISEKSEIFDDQFSVERPDGSNFTLKIRSTKLEDSAMYFCASKRNSNYGYTFGSGTRLTVV.

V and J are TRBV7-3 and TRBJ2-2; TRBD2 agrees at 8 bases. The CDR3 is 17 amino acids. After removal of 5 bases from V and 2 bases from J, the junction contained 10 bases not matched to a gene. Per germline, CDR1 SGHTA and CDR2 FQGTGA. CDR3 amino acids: CASSQNGGAGNTGELFF. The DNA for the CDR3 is TGTGCCAGCAGCCAAAACGGGGGGGCCGGTAACACCGGGGAGCTGTTTTTT. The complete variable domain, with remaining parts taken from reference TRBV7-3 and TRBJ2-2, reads GAGVSQTPSNKVTEKGKYVELRCDPISGHTALYWYRQSLGQGPEFLIYFQGTGAADDSGLPNDRFFAVRPEGSVSTLKIQRTERGDSAVYLCASSQNGGAGNTGELFFGEGSRLTVL.